A selection of T cell receptor beta chains follows, all from one sample in a study of response to subunit inactivated influenza vaccine. A single record per CDR3 protein comes from TCRdb applying MiXCR to the RT-PCR reads. The profile covers 200,000 to 250,000 distinct CDR3 sequences, with roughly an eighth appearing a single time and less than 8.5% taken by the ten largest. Here the sequenced sample was non-naive T cells sorted from PBMCs, taken 14 to 15 days before vaccination. Source of these receptors: a man between 45 and 60 years old who received an inactivated influenza vaccine. CDR3s leave out the opening cysteine and the closing phenylalanine or tryptophan. Rows may omit the clone size; those that give it use once, few, many or a size class.

>TRBV4-1|many
ASSQERVRDRGFSSYNEQF
>TRBV6-1|NA
ASTRVRTSGANVLT
>TRBV7-8|many
ASSTGPANYEQY
>TRBV6-5|few
ASSYTTGAGNTIY
>TRBV6-5|few
ASSQHGNTIY
>TRBV20-1|NA
SAKDGSFQETQY
>TRBV7-2|NA
ASSLALTGNTGELF
>TRBV3-1|many
ASSQWGQGARETQY
>TRBV4-1|few
ASSQTPGLEASPHNSPLH
>TRBV4-2|few
ASSQGLAGQQETQY
>TRBV7-9|NA
ARSDEQY
>TRBV24-1|few
ATSAPDRIGDTQY
>TRBV7-2|NA
ASSAHRNTEAF
>TRBV11-2|NA
ASTLQQGNTEAF
>TRBV7-2|NA
ASSLGWTGTGELF
>TRBV3-1|NA
ASSRTGFGQPQH
>TRBV5-5|many
ASSLGQGLPEAF
>TRBV20-1|NA
SAPQRGNYEQY
>TRBV7-2|NA
ASSKVMTEQF
>TRBV20-1|NA
SVPQGRTEAF
>TRBV7-8|NA
ASSLGRQGGNTEAF
>TRBV12-3/TRBV12-4|NA
ASSQRLGDTDTQY
>TRBV27|many
ASSLSGRFYEQY
>TRBV7-2|few
ASSQGLMTHEQY
>TRBV20-1|few
SARQGSNSNQPQH
>TRBV6-5|few
ASSYGILTTQY
>TRBV7-9|few
ASSYGLGRADTQY
>TRBV14|few
ASSHIPSGGWTGANVLT
>TRBV28|few
ASSLVMSSYNEQF
>TRBV18|few
ASSPRITETQY
>TRBV20-1|few
SARTVSSYEQY
>TRBV7-9|NA
ASSLTEGGYEQY
>TRBV18|NA
ASSPTSGTSFSYNEQF
>TRBV20-1|few
SVVSSGDPDTQY
>TRBV3-1|NA
ASSPSGPRDYEQY
>TRBV12-3/TRBV12-4|NA
ASSSHGGVKNIQY
>TRBV7-2|few
ASSLRDIHRYT
>TRBV3-1|few
ASRTQGGYEQY
>TRBV7-6|many
ASSDEKELHSGNTIY
>TRBV3-1|few
ASSQLGTSGGAPEQF
>TRBV6-1|few
ASSPESLYGELF
>TRBV29-1|many
SVEDSRRVREQF
>TRBV18|NA
ASSPSAGGFPGTQY
>TRBV2|NA
ASSPQGGIYTGELF
>TRBV20-1|NA
SARTISYNEQF
>TRBV4-1|many
ASSQLVANTGELF
>TRBV20-1|few
SARDLRTPYEQY
>TRBV20-1|many
SASPGHLSSYEQY